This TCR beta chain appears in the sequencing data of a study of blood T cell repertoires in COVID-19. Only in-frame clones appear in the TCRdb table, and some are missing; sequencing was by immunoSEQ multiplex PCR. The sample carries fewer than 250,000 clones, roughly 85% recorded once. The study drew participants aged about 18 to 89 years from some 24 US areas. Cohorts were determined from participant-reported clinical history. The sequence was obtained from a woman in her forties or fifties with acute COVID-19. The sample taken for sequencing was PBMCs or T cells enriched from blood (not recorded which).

This CDR3 is CASSLIDYNSPLHF. DNA of the CDR3: TGTGCCAGCAGTTTGATAGACTATAATTCACCCCTCCACTTT. This chain links TRBV27 with TRBJ1-6; D is uncertain. The CDR3 is 14 amino acids. Per germline, CDR1 MNHEY and CDR2 SMNVEV (reference sequence). V lost 3 bases and J 3 bases, leaving 6 bases between the germline ends.